This TCR beta chain was recovered during a study of shared clonotypes between healthy human individuals. In the study overall: Sampling drew on donors who were two women and a few men aged 18 to 49. Broader study findings: Roughly 5% of naive CD4 clonotypes were common to several donors. Apart from blood, nothing was sampled; tissue repertoires likely differ.

Repertoires were generated with immunoSEQ multiplex PCR, while TCRdb's copy carries only in-frame clones and drops some. The repertoire holds 950,000 to 1,300,000 clones, more than 65% seen once, with 1.5% in the top ten. To note about this clone: The antigen remains undetermined.

Into CD45RA+ naive and CD45RA-negative memory subsets, the CD4+ cells were split. Looked up from germline, CDR1 is LGHNT and CDR2 is FRNRAP. The CDR3 extends over 13 amino acids. Trimming removed 0 bases from V and 6 bases from J, with 6 bases in between. The rearrangement links TRBV12-5 to TRBJ2-1; no clear D gene. The sample consisted of memory CD4+ T cells sorted from blood. The subset is: CD45RA-negative fraction. The clonotype originates from a young man in good health. As DNA, the CDR3 is TGTGCTAGTGGTTTGGTAGGGCCCAATGAGCAGTTCTTC. It specifies CASGLVGPNEQFF. Full variable domain (missing parts from reference TRBV12-5 and TRBJ2-1): DARVTQTPRHKVTEMGQEVTMRCQPILGHNTVFWYRQTMMQGLELLAYFRNRAPLDDSGMPKDRFSAEMPDATLATLKIQPSEPRDSAVYFCASGLVGPNEQFFGPGTRLTVL.